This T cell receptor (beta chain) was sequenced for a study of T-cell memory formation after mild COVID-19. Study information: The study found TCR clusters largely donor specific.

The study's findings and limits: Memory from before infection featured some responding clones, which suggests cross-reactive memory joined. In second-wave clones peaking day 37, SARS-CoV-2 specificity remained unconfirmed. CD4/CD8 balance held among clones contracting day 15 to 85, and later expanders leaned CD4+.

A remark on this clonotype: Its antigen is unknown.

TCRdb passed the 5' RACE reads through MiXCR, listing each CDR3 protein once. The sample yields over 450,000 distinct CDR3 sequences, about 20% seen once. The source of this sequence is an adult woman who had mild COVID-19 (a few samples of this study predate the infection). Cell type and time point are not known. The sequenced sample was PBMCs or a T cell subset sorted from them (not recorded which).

This CDR3 reads CASSLHGTVVQETQYF. The DNA of the CDR3 is TGTGCCAGCAGTTTGCACGGGACGGTGGTCCAAGAGACCCAGTACTTC. The chain couples TRBV5-5 to TRBJ2-5; D is possibly TRBD1 or TRBD2 (5 bases each). Trimming removed 5 bases from V and 1 base from J, with 18 bases in between. CDR3 length: 16 amino acids. The germline V gene has CDR1 SGHKS and CDR2 YYEKEE (reference sequence).